Described below is a single T cell receptor beta chain sequence and its context. Its antigen is undetermined. The method was immunoSEQ multiplex PCR; TCRdb's version includes in-frame clones alone and lacks a portion of them. This table holds under 250,000 clones, over 65% found once. Germline lookup yields CDR1 SEHNR and CDR2 FQNEAQ (reference sequence). V was clipped by 5 bases and J by 4 bases, with 14 bases between them. This CDR3 is built from 14 residues. The data were taken from a study of cytomegalovirus exposure and HLA in healthy donors. Broader study findings: A few chains linked to CMV were shown in vitro to be specific for CMV antigens. The study recorded some 160 TCR beta chains that were cytomegalovirus-associated.

The donors were in the approximately 110-subject validation cohort; that cohort was separate from the approximately 730-subject first cohort. The V and J genes are TRBV7-9 and TRBJ1-2; D gene unclear. The material sequenced was PBMCs. This TCR was sampled from a woman younger than 35 in good health and CMV-seronegative. For the CDR3, the DNA is TGTGCCAGCAGCCCACCACCCCGAACCTATGGCTACACCTTC. It yields the protein CASSPPPRTYGYTF.